Below, 20 T cell receptor beta chains from the same sample are listed, as sequenced in a study of regulatory T cells in long-lasting Graves disease. Sequencing libraries for TCR beta were prepared with iRepertoire HTBI primers and Arm-PCR of CDR3 regions. TCRdb recomputed calls from the multiplex PCR reads with MiXCR, one row per CDR3 protein. The sample consists of a few hundred thousand distinct CDR3 sequences, around 20% of them appearing once. Noted time point: persistent/refractory GD, antithyroid drugs over 5 years with positive TRAb. The TCR library used RNA extracted from PBMCs. The source material was peripheral blood mononuclear cells (PBMCs), sampled when the disease was refractory, from a patient treated with antithyroid drugs. Receptors were obtained from a female donor with Graves disease.

This clonotype was recorded at least ten times. The genes are TRBV2 and TRBJ1-2; D is perhaps TRBD1 (5 bases). Germline V gene lookup returns CDR1 SNHLY and CDR2 FYNNEI. V lost 6 bases and J lost 6, with 14 bases in between. This CDR3 region has 13 residues. The CDR3 coding sequence is TGTGCCAGCAGCGCGACCGGAGGGGATGGCTACACCTTC. It specifies CASSATGGDGYTF.

This chain joins TRBV4-2 and TRBJ2-3, with a weak D call TRBD2 (6 bases). V was shortened by 1 base and J by 6 bases, with 17 bases between the two germline ends. Germline V gene data show CDR1 as LGHNA and CDR2 as YNFKEQ. The CDR3 runs 16 residues. DNA of the CDR3: TGTGCCAGCAGCCAAGCCTCCACGAAGCGGGTGGATACGCAGTATTTT. Translation gives CASSQASTKRVDTQYF.

The table lists this clonotype with many counts. The gene calls are TRBV30 and TRBJ1-3; D remains ambiguous. Between the trimmed V and J ends, which lost 0 bases and 5 bases, there was a span of 8 bases. This CDR3 spans 13 amino acids. Germline V lookup: CDR1 GTSNPN, CDR2 SVGIG (reference sequence). The CDR3 region is CAWSVTGRNTIYF. CDR3 coding DNA: TGTGCCTGGAGTGTAACTGGACGAAACACCATATATTTT.

CDR3 region: CASSYSTGETGELFF. Here the CDR3 DNA reads TGTGCCAGCAGTTACTCGACAGGGGAGACCGGGGAGCTGTTTTTT. This chain uses TRBV6-6 with TRBJ2-2; 8 positions match TRBD1. V was clipped by 0 bases and J by 5 bases; unmatched bases: 2. The length of the CDR3 is 15 residues. Germline assignment: CDR1 MNHNY and CDR2 SVGAGI (reference sequence).

This clonotype was seen repeatedly, ten times or more. This rearrangement joins TRBV7-3 to TRBJ2-5; 9 positions match TRBD2. The germline V gene has CDR1 SGHTA and CDR2 FQGTGA. With V trimmed by 2 bases and J by 5 bases, 9 bases remained unmatched. This CDR3 contains 16 residues. The CDR3 DNA sequence: TGTGCCAGCAGCTTAGGGGCGGGAGGGCCGTCGGAGACCCAGTACTTC. This encodes CASSLGAGGPSETQYF.

The V call is TRBV15, the J call TRBJ1-2; 7 bases line up with TRBD1. The CDR3 consists of 15 residues. The germline V gene encodes CDR1 LNHNV and CDR2 YYDKDF (reference sequence). The ends lost 0 bases at V and 5 bases at J; junction bases unmatched: 6. CDR3 sequence: CATSRDRVQGYGYTF. The CDR3 DNA reads TGTGCCACCAGCAGAGATCGGGTACAGGGGTATGGCTACACCTTC.

This chain joins TRBV7-2 and TRBJ1-1; D may be TRBD1 (5 bases). V lost 4 bases and J 2 bases, leaving 20 bases between the germline ends. Germline loops: CDR1 SGHTA, CDR2 FQGNSA. CDR3 size: 17 residues. CDR3 sequence reads: CASSWGGARALNTEAFF. The CDR3 DNA sequence: TGTGCCAGCAGCTGGGGAGGGGCCAGGGCACTAAACACTGAAGCTTTCTTT.

This clonotype has a handful of counts. The rearrangement joins TRBV15 to TRBJ1-1, with unresolved D. CDR1 and CDR2 from the germline V gene are LNHNV and YYDKDF (reference sequence). V was cut by 1 base and J by 2 bases, with 2 bases left in between. This CDR3 has 12 amino acids. CDR3 amino acids: CATSRANTEAFF. The CDR3 region has the DNA TGTGCCACCAGCAGAGCAAACACTGAAGCTTTCTTT. The entire variable domain, with the rest obtained from reference TRBV15 and TRBJ1-1, is as follows: DAMVIQNPRYQVTQFGKPVTLSCSQTLNHNVMYWYQQKSSQAPKLLFHYYDKDFNNEADTPDNFQSRRPNTSFCFLDIRSPGLGDTAMYLCATSRANTEAFFGQGTRLTVV.

The chain links TRBV3-1 to TRBJ2-7; D ambiguous. This CDR3 has 13 residues. Germline assignment: CDR1 LGHDT and CDR2 YNNKEL (reference sequence). Trimming removed 1 base from V and 2 bases from J, with 6 bases in between. The CDR3 DNA sequence: TGTGCCAGCAGCCAAGCCAGGCCCTACGAGCAGTACTTC. This gives the protein CASSQARPYEQYF.

V and J are TRBV14 and TRBJ2-3, with 10 bases identical to TRBD2. The ends lost 6 bases at V and 2 bases at J; junction bases unmatched: 8. Germline-derived CDR1 and CDR2 are SGHDN and FVKESK. This CDR3 contains 16 residues. The CDR3 loop is CASRASGGPHTDTQYF. CDR3 DNA: TGTGCCAGCAGGGCTAGCGGGGGACCACACACAGATACGCAGTATTTT. The full variable domain, rest sourced from reference TRBV14 and TRBJ2-3, is EAGVTQFPSHSVIEKGQTVTLRCDPISGHDNLYWYRRVMGKEIKFLLHFVKESKQDESGMPNNRFLAERTGGTYSTLKVQPAELEDSGVYFCASRASGGPHTDTQYFGPGTRLTVL.

This clonotype was seen many times. The gene calls are TRBV2 and TRBJ1-2, with D perhaps TRBD1 (6 bases). V lost 6 bases, J lost 12 bases, and 14 bases lay in between. Germline V gene sequence: CDR1 SNHLY, CDR2 FYNNEI. The CDR3 extends over 11 amino acids. CDR3 amino acids: CASREQGGDTF. In DNA form, the CDR3 reads TGTGCCAGCAGAGAACAGGGAGGAGACACCTTC.

The table lists this clonotype with a few counts. The rearrangement joins TRBV11-2 to TRBJ2-2; 8 bases map to TRBD2. The CDR3 runs 17 residues. The V gene's germline CDR1 is SGHAT and CDR2 FQNNGV. The trim removed 5 bases at V and 6 bases at J, leaving 14 bases unmatched. This CDR3 is CASSLLASGRSAGELFF. In DNA, the CDR3 is TGTGCCAGCAGCCTCTTGGCGAGCGGGAGAAGCGCCGGGGAGCTGTTTTTT.

This clonotype appeared a few times. The V gene is TRBV12-3 or TRBV12-4, the J gene TRBJ2-7; TRBD1 agrees at 9 bases. V shed 9 bases and J 7 bases; nucleotides not matched to a gene: 7. The CDR3 is 12 residues long. This CDR3 reads CASSGQGREQYF. The CDR3 DNA follows: TGTGCCAGTTCGGGACAGGGCCGTGAGCAGTACTTC.

This clonotype was counted once. The chain employs TRBV6-2 or TRBV6-3 and TRBJ2-6; 11 bases agree with TRBD1. CDR1 and CDR2 from the germline V gene are MNHEY and SVGEGT. Germline trimming cut 4 bases from V and 0 bases from J; bases unmatched to any gene: 8. This CDR3 is built from 19 residues. The CDR3 DNA is TGTGCCAGCAGTTGGAGGGGACAGGGGGTTCACTCTGGGGCCAACGTCCTGACTTTC. It specifies CASSWRGQGVHSGANVLTF.

This clonotype was seen ten or more times. This chain links TRBV11-2 with TRBJ1-2; D is unclear. Germline lookup yields CDR1 SGHAT and CDR2 FQNNGV. The V gene lost 5 bases and the J gene lost 5 bases, with 12 bases spanning the gap. The CDR3 is 13 residues long. CDR3 nucleotides: TGTGCCAGCAGCCGAGCCCCTAGGTATGGCTACACCTTC. This sequence encodes CASSRAPRYGYTF.

J is TRBJ1-1 and V is TRBV6-1; 7 bases match TRBD1. Germline CDR1 MNHNS, CDR2 SASEGT. The CDR3 spans 15 residues. J lost 5 bases, V lost 7 bases, and 13 bases had no gene match. DNA for the CDR3: TGTGCCAGCAACCGGGGACAGCTAATAAGTACTGAAGCTTTCTTT. Translated: CASNRGQLISTEAFF.

This clonotype was counted many times. The chain has TRBV6-5 and TRBJ1-1, with a tentative D call TRBD1 (5 bases). The V gene's germline CDR1 is MNHEY and CDR2 SVGAGI. Trimming removed 4 bases at V and 6 bases at J, with 18 bases between. This CDR3 region has 15 residues. CDR3 sequence: CASSSHRLEGAEAFF. The DNA for the CDR3 is TGTGCCAGCAGTTCCCACAGGCTGGAGGGTGCTGAAGCTTTCTTT.

In this sample, this clonotype turned up a few times. CDR3 in amino acids: CASSPYGAGSTEAFF. Written as DNA, the CDR3 is TGTGCCAGCAGTCCCTATGGGGCGGGGAGCACTGAAGCTTTCTTT. The chain employs TRBV28 and TRBJ1-1, with a tentative D call TRBD1 (5 bases). Germline V gene sequence: CDR1 MDHEN, CDR2 SYDVKM. V lost 5 bases and J lost 4, with 17 bases in between. The CDR3 runs 15 residues.

This chain connects TRBV4-3 to TRBJ1-2; unclear D gene. The germline V gene encodes CDR1 LGHNA and CDR2 YSLEER. V gave up 0 bases and J gave up 5 bases, with 4 bases separating them. There are 12 residues in the CDR3. This chain's CDR3 is CASSQEGYGYTF. The CDR3 DNA reads TGCGCCAGCAGCCAAGAGGGATATGGCTACACCTTC.

This clonotype was detected many times. Here the CDR3 reads CASSTDLTGANVLTF. The DNA for the CDR3 is TGTGCCAGCAGCACCGATTTGACTGGGGCCAACGTCCTGACTTTC. The chain joins TRBV28 to TRBJ2-6; D ambiguous. V shed 6 bases and J shed 2 bases, with 11 bases lying between them. The CDR3 is 15 amino acids. CDR1 and CDR2 (germline): MDHEN, SYDVKM.